The present entry profiles one TCR beta chain with its context. This sample is part of a study of blood T cell repertoires in COVID-19. Study overall: Spain, Italy and the United States supplied samples that represented acute and convalescent COVID-19.

The CDR3 sequence is 15 residues long. Germline-derived CDR1 and CDR2 are MDHEN and SYDVKM. The V segment lost 1 base and the J segment 2 bases; nucleotides outside the gene matches: 3. The data were produced by immunoSEQ multiplex PCR, yet TCRdb's version contains in-frame clones alone and is incomplete. Among just under 85,000 clones, approximately 86% were seen once, and the ten largest hold 25% to 35%. The J gene is TRBJ2-7, the V gene TRBV28; 9 positions agree with TRBD2. Sequenced: peripheral blood. The sequence was obtained from an elderly woman with acute or convalescent COVID-19. CDR3 in DNA: TGTGCCAGCAGTTTATCAAGCGGGAGGACCTACGAGCAGTACTTC. This translates into CASSLSSGRTYEQYF.